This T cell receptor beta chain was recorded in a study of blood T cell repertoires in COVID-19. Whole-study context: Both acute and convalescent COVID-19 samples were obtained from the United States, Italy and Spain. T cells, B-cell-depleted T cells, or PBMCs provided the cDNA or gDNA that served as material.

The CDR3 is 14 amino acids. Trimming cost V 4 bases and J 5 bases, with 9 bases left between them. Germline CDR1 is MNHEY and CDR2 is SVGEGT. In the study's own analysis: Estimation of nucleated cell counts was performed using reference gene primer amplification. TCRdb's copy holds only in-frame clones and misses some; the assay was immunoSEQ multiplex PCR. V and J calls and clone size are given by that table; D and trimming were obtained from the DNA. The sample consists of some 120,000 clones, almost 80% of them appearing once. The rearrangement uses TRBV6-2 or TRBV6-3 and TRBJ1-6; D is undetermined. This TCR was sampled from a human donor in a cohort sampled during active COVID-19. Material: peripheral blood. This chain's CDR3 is CASSWHEDNSPLHF. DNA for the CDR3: TGTGCCAGCAGTTGGCACGAAGATAATTCACCCCTCCACTTT.